The clone carrying this T cell receptor (beta chain) has more than one count but fewer than ten. Per the original data handling: Reference gene primers were amplified, and this amplification served to estimate nucleated cell counts. TCRdb's copy holds only in-frame clones and misses some; the assay was immunoSEQ multiplex PCR. That table furnishes V, J and clone size, whereas the DNA furnished D and trimming. Of 250,000 to 350,000 clones in the sample, roughly 88% were seen once. The data were obtained in a study of blood T cell repertoires in COVID-19. Study as a whole: Samples of COVID-19 (acute and convalescent) were obtained from the United States, Italy and Spain. PBMCs, B-cell-depleted T cells, or T cells were the source of the cDNA or gDNA that made up the material.

During active infection, Seattle patients enrolled and were then monitored through disease. V lost 6 bases, J lost 7 bases, and 2 bases stayed unmatched. The CDR3 runs to 13 residues. CDR1 is SNHLY, CDR2 FYNNEI, per germline. The source material was peripheral blood. The chain joins TRBV2 to TRBJ1-4, with 10 bases aligning to TRBD1. The TCR comes from a human donor with COVID-19, enrolled during active disease. The donor label of this sample is uncertain. The CDR3 DNA reads as TGTGCCAGCAGCCGGGACAGGGGTGAAAAACTGTTTTTT. It codes for CASSRDRGEKLFF.